This T cell receptor beta chain is from a study of cytomegalovirus exposure and HLA in healthy donors. Overall study results and limits: Through in vitro validation, a few CMV-associated chains were shown to be specific for CMV antigens. Among TCR sequences, most were rare, though some public TCRs appeared in many donors.

This CDR3 is built from 14 residues. Trimming removed 7 bases at V and 0 bases at J, with 9 bases between. Germline lookup yields CDR1 MNHNY and CDR2 SVGAGI (reference sequence). Remarks on this clone: What it binds is not known.

Sequencing used immunoSEQ multiplex PCR; TCRdb keeps in-frame clones, though not all of them. Altogether hundreds of thousands of clones are present, 86% being singletons, with the ten largest covering 0.83%. The rearrangement uses TRBV6-6 and TRBJ2-2; D is ambiguous. This receptor was obtained from a woman aged 18-29 years in good health and CMV-seronegative. Input material: PBMCs. The CDR3 region is CASTPPANTGELFF. For the CDR3, the DNA is TGTGCCAGCACCCCCCCCGCGAACACCGGGGAGCTGTTTTTT.